A selection of T cell receptor beta chains follows, all from one sample in a study of cytotoxic CD8 clonotypes in ibrutinib-treated CLL. Data came from immunoSEQ multiplex PCR; TCRdb stores just in-frame clones and leaves some out. Of more than 110,000 clones listed, 85% to 95% are singletons. The sequencing used PBMCs, collected after 12 months of ibrutinib treatment. These receptors originate from a human donor with chronic lymphocytic leukemia. Each CDR3 is given with its conserved first and last residue.

TRBJ2-3 TRBV7-9 CASRRVTDTQYF
TRBJ1-1 TRBV10-2 CASVGNTEAFF
TRBJ1-5 TRBV6-5 CASSPGTGEQPQHF
TRBJ1-4 TRBV7-9 CASSLGDRVDEKLFF
TRBJ2-7 TRBV2 CASKIGGREQYF
TRBJ2-7 TRBV4-2 CASSQDTLRGSPYEQYF
TRBJ2-7 TRBV28 CASETGPTYEQYF
TRBJ2-1 TRBV5-1 CASRVVAGTSYNEQFF
TRBJ2-3 TRBV29-1 CSVVGDGADTQYF
TRBJ1-1 TRBV4-2 CASSPPDRSNTEAFF
TRBJ2-6 TRBV5-8 CASSFGEGRPDSGANVLTF
TRBJ1-2 TRBV19 CASRPGYPYGYTF
TRBJ1-5 TRBV25-1 CASSVEDSNQPQHF
TRBJ1-1 TRBV29-1 CSASGLNTEAFF
TRBJ1-1 TRBV10-1 CASSESKTGVRSAFF
TRBJ2-5 TRBV28 CASSSGTATKETQYF
TRBJ2-5 TRBV11-2 CASSSTGGGGRQTQYF
TRBJ2-3 TRBV11-3 CASSLGRQTMDTQYF
TRBJ2-2 TRBV28 CASSLKGAGTGELFF
TRBJ2-3 TRBV30 CAWTRGTSTDTQYF
TRBJ2-5 TRBV6-6 CASSYNSPGPGETQYF
TRBJ2-3 TRBV5-4 CASSRTGTDTQYF
TRBJ2-7 TRBV27 CASTSGTMVHEQYF
TRBJ2-1 TRBV19 CASSMGRNEQFF
TRBJ2-3 TRBV7-6 CASSLALDGVSTDTQYF
TRBJ1-2 TRBV29-1 CSSVAGGTHSGYTF
TRBJ1-1 TRBV4-3 CASSYTRNTEAFF
TRBJ2-7 TRBV6-1 CASSDGLGTGLYEQYF
TRBJ1-5 TRBV11-2 CASSLSGGGQPQHF
TRBJ2-1 TRBV5-1 CASTGGRALNEQFF
TRBJ2-1 TRBV5-1 CASSLAAGVNNEQFF